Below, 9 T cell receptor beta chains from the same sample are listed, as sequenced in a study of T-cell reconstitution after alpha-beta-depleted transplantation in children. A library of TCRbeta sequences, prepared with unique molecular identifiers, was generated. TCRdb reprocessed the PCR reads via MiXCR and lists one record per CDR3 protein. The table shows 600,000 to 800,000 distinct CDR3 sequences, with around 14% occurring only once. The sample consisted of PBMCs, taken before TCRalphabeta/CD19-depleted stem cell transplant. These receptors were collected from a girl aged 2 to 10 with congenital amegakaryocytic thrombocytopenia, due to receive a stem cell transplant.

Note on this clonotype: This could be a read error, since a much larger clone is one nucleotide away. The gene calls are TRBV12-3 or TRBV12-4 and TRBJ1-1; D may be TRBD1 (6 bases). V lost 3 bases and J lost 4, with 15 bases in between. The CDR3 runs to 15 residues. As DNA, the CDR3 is TGTGCCAGCAGTTTTGGTAAGACAGGATTCACTGAAGCTTTCTTT. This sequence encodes CASSFGKTGFTEAFF.

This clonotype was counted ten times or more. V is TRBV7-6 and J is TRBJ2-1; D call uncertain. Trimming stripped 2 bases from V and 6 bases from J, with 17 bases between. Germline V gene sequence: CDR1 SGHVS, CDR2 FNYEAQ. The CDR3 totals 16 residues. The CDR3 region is CASSLIPQEISNEQFF. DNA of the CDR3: TGTGCCAGCAGCTTAATCCCCCAGGAGATCTCCAATGAGCAGTTCTTC.

Here the CDR3 reads CASGLSTGETQYF. CDR3 DNA: TGTGCCAGCGGCCTGTCAACCGGGGAGACCCAGTACTTC. The chain joins TRBV7-3 to TRBJ2-5; D call uncertain. The CDR3 is made up of 13 amino acids. Germline V lookup: CDR1 SGHTA, CDR2 FQGTGA. Trimming shortened V by 8 bases and J by 5 bases, and 15 bases separated the two germline ends.

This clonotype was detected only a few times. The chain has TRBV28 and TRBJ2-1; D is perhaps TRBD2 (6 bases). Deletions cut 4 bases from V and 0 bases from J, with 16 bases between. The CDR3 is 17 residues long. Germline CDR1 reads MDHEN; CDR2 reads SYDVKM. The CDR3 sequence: CASSSIALATSYNEQFF. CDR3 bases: TGTGCCAGCAGTTCGATCGCCCTAGCGACCTCCTACAATGAGCAGTTCTTC.

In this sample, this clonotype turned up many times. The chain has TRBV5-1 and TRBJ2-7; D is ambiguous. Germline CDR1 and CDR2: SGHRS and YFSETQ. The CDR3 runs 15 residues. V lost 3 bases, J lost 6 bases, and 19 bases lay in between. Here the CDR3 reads CASSSLRAVQTEQYF. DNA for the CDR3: TGCGCCAGCAGCTCGCTCCGGGCGGTCCAAACCGAGCAGTACTTC. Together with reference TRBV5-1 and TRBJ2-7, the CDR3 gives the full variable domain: KAGVTQTPRYLIKTRGQQVTLSCSPISGHRSVSWYQQTPGQGLQFLFEYFSETQRNKGNFPGRFSGRQFSNSRSEMNVSTLELGDSALYLCASSSLRAVQTEQYFGPGTRLTVT.

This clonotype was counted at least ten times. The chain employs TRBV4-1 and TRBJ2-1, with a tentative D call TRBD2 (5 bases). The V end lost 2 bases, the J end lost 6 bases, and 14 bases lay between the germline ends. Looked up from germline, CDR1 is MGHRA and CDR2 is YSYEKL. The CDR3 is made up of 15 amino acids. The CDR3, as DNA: TGCGCCAGCAGCCAAAAGGCGGGCATATCCAATGAGCAGTTCTTC. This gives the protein CASSQKAGISNEQFF.

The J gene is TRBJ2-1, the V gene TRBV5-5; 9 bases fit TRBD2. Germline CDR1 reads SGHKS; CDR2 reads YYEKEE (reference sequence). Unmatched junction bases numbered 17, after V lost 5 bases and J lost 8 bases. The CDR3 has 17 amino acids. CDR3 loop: CASRAGAGGPSVDEQFF. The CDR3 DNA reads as TGTGCCAGCAGGGCGGGGGCGGGAGGGCCTTCGGTTGATGAGCAGTTCTTC.

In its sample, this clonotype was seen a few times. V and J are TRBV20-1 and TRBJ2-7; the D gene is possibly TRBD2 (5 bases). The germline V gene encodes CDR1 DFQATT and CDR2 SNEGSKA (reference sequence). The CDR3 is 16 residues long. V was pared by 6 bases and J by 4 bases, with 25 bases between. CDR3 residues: CSAALRLGGLGYEQYF. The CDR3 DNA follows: TGCAGTGCGGCTCTCCGCCTCGGAGGCCTGGGGTACGAGCAGTACTTC.

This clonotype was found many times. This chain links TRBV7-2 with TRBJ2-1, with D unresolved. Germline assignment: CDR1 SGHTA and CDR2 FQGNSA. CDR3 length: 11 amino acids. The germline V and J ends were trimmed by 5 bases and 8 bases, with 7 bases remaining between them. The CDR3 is CASSALDEQFF. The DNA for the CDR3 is TGTGCCAGCAGCGCATTGGATGAGCAGTTCTTC. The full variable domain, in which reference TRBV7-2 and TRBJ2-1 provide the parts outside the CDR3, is GAGVSQSPSNKVTEKGKDVELRCDPISGHTALYWYRQSLGQGLEFLIYFQGNSAPDKSGLPSDRFSAERTGGSVSTLTIQRTQQEDSAVYLCASSALDEQFFGPGTRLTVL.